This T cell receptor beta chain was found in a study of T cells in Graves' hyperthyroidism and ophthalmopathy. Study-level points and caveats: Most thyroid-expanded clonotypes above 0.001 were also found in blood.

Per germline, CDR1 SNHLY and CDR2 FYNNEI. CDR3 size: 13 residues. Trimming pared 8 bases from V and 1 base from J, leaving 8 bases between. Ophthalmopathy patients had moderate-to-severe active disease, CAS ≥3, NOSPECS ≥4, and disease duration under 3 months. The PBMCs studied were ones that came from about 10 ml fresh peripheral blood. This clonotype came up a few times. Its specificity is unknown. RNA transcripts served as the template for amplifying TCR beta CDR3 regions. An initial round of RT-PCR targeting the TCR CDR3 relied on the HTBI primer set. TCRdb analysed the multiplex PCR reads with MiXCR anew, one entry per CDR3 protein. The sample includes around 390,000 distinct CDR3 sequences, more than 14% of them seen just once.

The gene calls are TRBV2 and TRBJ2-2; the D is unclear. The specimen sequenced was blood. The sequence was collected from a woman aged 25 to 39 with Graves' ophthalmopathy. CDR3 loop: CASPAGNTGELFF. The CDR3, as DNA: TGTGCCAGCCCCGCAGGGAACACCGGGGAGCTGTTTTTT.